This T cell receptor (beta chain) is drawn from a study of T cells of healthy individuals. This clonotype was counted between two and nine times. TCRdb re-called the 5' RACE reads with MiXCR, one entry per CDR3 protein. The sample yields about 100,000 distinct CDR3 sequences, 17% seen once. Germline assignment: CDR1 MNHNY and CDR2 SVGAGI (reference sequence). Trimming cost V 2 bases and J 2 bases, with 9 bases left between them. This CDR3 region has 14 residues. The rearrangement joins TRBV6-6 to TRBJ2-5, with D possibly matching TRBD2 (5 bases). This receptor was identified in a human donor in good health. Here the CDR3 DNA reads TGTGCCAGCAGTTACGGGAGCAGACAAGAGACCCAGTACTTC. Encoded protein: CASSYGSRQETQYF.